The present T cell receptor beta chain was sequenced within a study of T cells in Graves' hyperthyroidism and ophthalmopathy. The overall study: Any treatment followed the collection of peripheral blood at initial diagnosis. Study outcomes and limitations: Most thyroid clonotypes that were expanded above 0.001 also turned up in blood.

On this clonotype: No antigen is known for it.

The CDR3 contains 14 residues. Germline V CDR1 and CDR2: SQVTM, ANQGSEA. Trimming removed 7 bases from V and 6 bases from J, with 22 bases in between. Pregnant or lactating patients were excluded, as were those with uncontrolled infection or other autoimmune disease. Using RNA transcripts as the source, TCR beta CDR3 regions were amplified. HTBI primers drove first-round RT-PCR of the TCR CDR3. TCRdb recomputed calls from the multiplex PCR reads with MiXCR, one row per CDR3 protein. The sample gives about 840,000 distinct CDR3 sequences, approximately 40% of which show up once; approximately 8.7% is in the top ten.

Sequencing was done on a sample of blood. V gene TRBV29-1 combines with J gene TRBJ2-7; maybe TRBD2 (6 bases). The origin of this receptor is a man aged 18 to 30 with Graves' hyperthyroidism. The CDR3: CSASSFWDSGEQYF. For the CDR3, the DNA is TGCAGCGCCAGCAGTTTTTGGGACTCGGGCGAGCAGTACTTC.